These 23 T cell receptor beta chains were sequenced from one sample in a study of tumor-infiltrating lymphocytes in primary liver carcinoma. Joint extraction of RNA and DNA used roughly 17-32 mg of bulk tissue that was unsorted. TCR beta cDNA came from around 0.5 ug total RNA, primed with a constant-region primer. Libraries covering TCR beta were generated through three nested multiplex PCR rounds (using a slightly modified ARM-PCR). The opening two PCR rounds, nine to eleven cycles each, paired TRBV1-TRBV30 forward primers with a C-beta reverse primer. TCRdb reanalysed the multiplex PCR reads using MiXCR and keeps one entry per CDR3 protein. The sample carries roughly 78,000 distinct CDR3 sequences, about two thirds recorded once. Sequenced input: liver tumor tissue from sampling region 4. Subset here: tumor region T4, right-lateral pole. These receptors came from a woman aged 60-70 years with primary liver carcinoma and hepatitis B virus infection.

This clonotype was detected once. The CDR3 does not close with the conserved phenylalanine or tryptophan, likely indicating a read error. V gene TRBV7-9 combines with J gene TRBJ1-1; TRBD1 is a possible D gene (6 bases). This CDR3 is built from 15 residues. CDR1 and CDR2 (germline): SEHNR, FQNEAQ (reference sequence). The CDR3 protein is CANSLGGSQNTEAFL. As DNA, the CDR3 is TGTGCCAACAGCTTAGGGGGGTCACAGAACACTGAAGCTTTCTTA.

This clonotype occurred a few times. This chain joins TRBV11-2 and TRBJ2-3, with D perhaps TRBD1 (5 bases). The CDR3 is made up of 14 amino acids. Per germline, CDR1 SGHAT and CDR2 FQNNGV. Deletions cut 5 bases from V and 4 bases from J, with 13 bases between. The CDR3 DNA reads TGTGCCAGCAGCCCACAGGAGTTGGCAGATACGCAGTATTTT. Amino acids: CASSPQELADTQYF.

Regarding this clonotype: The junction differs from germline at one of its ends, possibly a read error. The rearrangement joins TRBV4-2 to TRBJ2-6; either TRBD1 or TRBD2 may supply D (5 bases each). The germline CDR1 and CDR2 sequences are LGHNA and YNFKEQ. The CDR3 length is 17 residues. The CDR3 nucleotides read TGTGCCAGCAGCCCATGGGGACCCGGCTCTGGGACCAACGTCCTGACTTTC. This sequence encodes CASSPWGPGSGTNVLTF.

The gene calls are TRBV11-2 and TRBJ2-2; no clear D. CDR1 is SGHAT and CDR2 is FQNNGV in the germline V gene. V was shortened by 7 bases and J by 6 bases, with 18 bases between the two germline ends. The length of the CDR3 is 15 residues. CDR3 residues: CASNSPQGPSGELFF. The CDR3 DNA reads as TGTGCCAGCAACTCTCCGCAAGGACCGTCCGGGGAGCTGTTTTTT.

As for this clonotype: The CDR3 carries no conserved terminal phenylalanine or tryptophan, so it likely arises from a read error. The gene calls are TRBV28 and TRBJ1-5, with D maybe TRBD1 (5 bases). Germline CDR1 reads MDHEN; CDR2 reads SYDVKM. The V end lost 5 bases, the J end lost 1 base, and 9 bases lay between the germline ends. The CDR3 consists of 14 residues. The CDR3 region has the DNA TGTGCCAGCAGTACCTCAGGGAGCAATCAGCCCCAGCATTTA. Its protein product is CASSTSGSNQPQHL.

V and J are TRBV30 and TRBJ2-2, with TRBD2 as a possible D gene (6 bases). Deletions cut 5 bases from V and 5 bases from J, with 15 bases between. Germline CDR1 GTSNPN, CDR2 SVGIG (reference sequence). The CDR3 runs 14 residues. CDR3 in amino acids: CAWCSGLATGELFF. The CDR3 nucleotides are TGTGCCTGGTGTTCAGGGCTAGCGACCGGGGAGCTGTTTTTT.

This chain connects TRBV11-3 to TRBJ2-7, with 7 bases that match TRBD1. CDR3 length equals 16 residues. Germline V gene data show CDR1 as SGHNT and CDR2 as YENEEA. The trim removed 0 bases at V and 4 bases at J, leaving 9 bases unmatched. The CDR3 DNA is TGTGCCAGCAGCTTAGAGATGGGCAAGGGACAGTACGAGCAGTACTTC. It is translated as CASSLEMGKGQYEQYF.

Of note for this clonotype: The conserved phenylalanine or tryptophan is not found at the CDR3 terminus, so this likely reflects a read error. The CDR3 spells CVSRGVLAGDYEQYS. DNA for the CDR3: TGTGTCAGCAGGGGGGTACTAGCGGGGGACTACGAGCAGTACTCC. The chain recombines TRBV6-6 with TRBJ2-7, with 11 bases identical to TRBD2. From germline, CDR1 is MNHNY and CDR2 SVGAGI (reference sequence). There are 15 residues in the CDR3.

On this clonotype itself: A much larger clone differs by one base, so this may be a read error. The chain employs TRBV30 and TRBJ1-2; a possible D gene is TRBD1 (5 bases). Germline CDR1 is GTSNPN and CDR2 is SVGIG (reference sequence). This CDR3 contains 13 residues. CDR3 amino acids: CVWSDQGGYGYTF. CDR3 DNA: TGTGTCTGGAGTGACCAGGGAGGGTATGGCTACACCTTC.

This clonotype was detected a few times. The gene calls are TRBV15 and TRBJ2-5, with TRBD2 matching 13 bases. Germline V gene sequence: CDR1 LNHNV, CDR2 YYDKDF (reference sequence). J gave up 6 bases and V 1 base, and 5 bases lay outside the gene matches. The CDR3 loop spans 16 amino acids. CDR3: CATSRGTSGRGKTQYF. The CDR3 DNA follows: TGTGCCACCAGCAGAGGGACTAGCGGGAGAGGCAAGACCCAGTACTTC.

This clonotype is termed medium-sized. The rearrangement joins TRBV11-3 to TRBJ2-1, with D possibly being TRBD1 (5 bases). The CDR3 contains 15 residues. V gave up 0 bases and J gave up 8 bases, with 14 bases separating them. Germline V CDR1 and CDR2: SGHNT, YENEEA. CDR3 amino acids: CASSLEGRVFDEQFF. CDR3 DNA sequence: TGTGCCAGCAGCTTAGAGGGCAGGGTTTTCGATGAGCAGTTCTTC.

This clonotype has a count of ten or more. The chain has TRBV28 and TRBJ2-5; weak D call: TRBD2 (5 bases). V shed 6 bases and J shed 5 bases, with 13 bases lying between them. The CDR3 is 13 amino acids. CDR1 MDHEN and CDR2 SYDVKM come from the germline V gene. In DNA, the CDR3 is TGTGCCAGCAGGAAGTGGGAGTCGGAGACCCAGTACTTC. This encodes CASRKWESETQYF.

This clonotype was observed a few times. The chain combines TRBV2 with TRBJ2-3; 8 bases align to TRBD2. V was pared by 3 bases and J by 5 bases, with 13 bases of the junction left unmatched. This CDR3 is 17 amino acids long. Germline assignment: CDR1 SNHLY and CDR2 FYNNEI. CDR3: CASSDLGLALPLDTQYF. CDR3 sequence (DNA): TGTGCCAGCAGTGATTTAGGACTAGCACTGCCTTTAGATACGCAGTATTTT.

As for this clonotype: Because the CDR3 is missing its conserved closing phenylalanine or tryptophan, this is likely a read error. V is TRBV11-2 and J is TRBJ2-3, with D uncertain. Per germline, CDR1 SGHAT and CDR2 FQNNGV. The CDR3 contains 17 residues. V lost 1 base, J lost 4 bases, and 18 bases lay in between. The CDR3 nucleotides are TGTGCCAGCAGCTTAGGGAGACTGACGTACACGTCAGATACGCAGTATTAT. This gives the protein CASSLGRLTYTSDTQYY.

This clonotype was found many times. The chain combines TRBV28 with TRBJ2-5; the D is unclear. This CDR3 spans 13 amino acids. The germline V and J ends were trimmed by 5 bases and 4 bases, with 11 bases remaining between them. The germline CDR1 and CDR2 sequences are MDHEN and SYDVKM. The CDR3 loop reads CASSPTVLETQYF. CDR3 in DNA: TGTGCCAGCAGTCCTACAGTTTTAGAGACCCAGTACTTC. The full variable domain, completed using reference TRBV28 and TRBJ2-5, is DVKVTQSSRYLVKRTGEKVFLECVQDMDHENMFWYRQDPGLGLRLIYFSYDVKMKEKGDIPEGYSVSREKKERFSLILESASTNQTSMYLCASSPTVLETQYFGPGTRLLVL.

In regard to this clonotype: The final CDR3 position lacks the conserved phenylalanine or tryptophan, pointing to a likely read error. This chain links TRBV29-1 with TRBJ1-5; D unresolved. This CDR3 is 12 amino acids long. V was cut by 6 bases and J by 8 bases, with 14 bases left in between. CDR1 is SQVTM and CDR2 is ANQGSEA in the germline V gene. This CDR3 reads CSVGSAPEPQHL. DNA for the CDR3: TGCAGCGTGGGTAGCGCACCTGAGCCCCAGCATTTG.

This clonotype has only one observation. This rearrangement joins TRBV5-6 to TRBJ1-1, with TRBD1 as a possible D gene (5 bases). The CDR3 has 15 residues. The germline V and J ends were trimmed by 4 bases and 3 bases, with 16 bases remaining between them. Looked up from germline, CDR1 is SGHDT and CDR2 is YYEEEE. Here the CDR3 DNA reads TGTGCCAGCAGCACGACAACGGAGGGGCACACTGAAGCTTTCTTT. This gives the protein CASSTTTEGHTEAFF.

As regards this clonotype: This sequence may be a read error, since a much larger clone differs from it by one base. The chain employs TRBV28 and TRBJ2-2, with 9 positions matching TRBD1. Germline V gene lookup returns CDR1 MDHEN and CDR2 SYDVKM. The CDR3 extends over 15 amino acids. The junction had 11 bases not matched to a gene; V was cut back by 6 bases and J by 9 bases. In nucleotides, the CDR3 is TGTGCCAGCAGCTCCCCCGGACAGGGGTACCGGGAGCTGTTTTTT. It encodes CASSSPGQGYRELFF.

This chain uses TRBV11-2 with TRBJ2-4, with TRBD1 as a possible D gene (6 bases). This CDR3 is built from 15 residues. CDR1 SGHAT and CDR2 FQNNGV come from the germline V gene. In DNA form, the CDR3 reads TGTTCCAACAGCTTAGATGGTTGGGGGCGCGACAATCAGTACTTC. Its protein is CSNSLDGWGRDNQYF.

A remark on this clonotype: Mismatch with germline at one junction end may stem from a read error. J is TRBJ2-3 and V is TRBV29-1, with 8 bases lining up with TRBD1. CDR1 is SQVTM and CDR2 is ANQGSEA in the germline V gene. This CDR3 spans 15 amino acids. CDR3 protein: CNAMTGVSCTYTQYF. In DNA, the CDR3 is TGCAACGCTATGACAGGGGTCAGCTGCACATATACGCAGTATTTT.

This clonotype was found many times. V and J are TRBV6-5 and TRBJ2-7; the D gene is possibly TRBD1 (6 bases). The V gene's germline CDR1 is MNHEY and CDR2 SVGAGI. V was cut by 6 bases and J by 6 bases, with 15 bases left in between. The CDR3 spans 13 residues. CDR3 in DNA: TGTGCCAGCAGCCGCCCTCAGGGGAGCGAGCAGTACTTC. Translation: CASSRPQGSEQYF.

On this clonotype itself: One end of the junction varies from germline; a read error may be responsible. The rearrangement uses TRBV6-1 and TRBJ1-6, with a tentative D call TRBD1 (6 bases). The length of the CDR3 is 14 residues. The germline CDR1 and CDR2 sequences are MNHNS and SASEGT. CDR3 protein: CASSPTGKGSRLHF. In nucleotides, the CDR3 is TGTGCCAGCAGCCCAACAGGGAAAGGATCACGCCTCCACTTT.

A remark on this clonotype: A read error is possible here, since a much larger clone lies one base away. The V and J genes are TRBV5-1 and TRBJ2-1, with D possibly being TRBD2 (7 bases). Germline CDR1 is SGHRS and CDR2 is YFSETQ. This CDR3 comprises 13 residues. The CDR3 DNA sequence: TGCACCAGCAGCCCGTCGGGGGGCAGGGAGCAGTTCTTC. This encodes CTSSPSGGREQFF.